These 19 T cell receptor beta chains were sequenced from one sample in a study of cytomegalovirus exposure and HLA in healthy donors (dated by TCRdb to 2016 to 2017). Receptor amplification or capture employed the immunoSEQ multiplex PCR assay. In TCRdb, the immuneACCESS table is reduced to in-frame sequences with V and J assigned. These tables do not hold every clone; where another copy was compared, an unresolved V gene accounts for under half, and the others remain unexplained. The sample table shows hundreds of thousands of clones, and around 78% are seen once. The ten largest account for 4.5% to 6% of the sample. Sequencing was carried out using PBMCs. The receptors here all came from a young woman in good health and CMV-seronegative.

This clone was observed once. J is TRBJ1-1 and V is TRBV5-1; 7 bases agree with TRBD1. This CDR3 has 13 amino acids. CDR1 and CDR2 (germline): SGHRS, YFSETQ. J lost 3 bases, V lost 5 bases, and 4 bases had no gene match. CDR3 sequence reads: CASRRRGDTEAFF. Written as DNA, the CDR3 is TGCGCCAGCAGACGCAGGGGGGACACTGAAGCTTTCTTT.

This clone showed up just once. The rearrangement uses TRBV5-1 and TRBJ2-7; D gene unclear. V shed 4 bases and J shed 4 bases, with 12 bases lying between them. Germline CDR1 and CDR2: SGHRS and YFSETQ. The CDR3 is made up of 13 amino acids. CDR3 sequence reads: CASSRDSWYEQYF. CDR3 nucleotides: TGCGCCAGCAGCCGCGACTCGTGGTACGAGCAGTACTTC.

This chain connects TRBV10-2 to TRBJ2-1, with no clear D. Per germline, CDR1 WSHSY and CDR2 SAAADI. V was shortened by 8 bases and J by 9 bases, with 17 bases between the two germline ends. CDR3 length: 13 amino acids. The CDR3: CASQDQTIGEQFF. The CDR3 DNA reads TGCGCCAGCCAGGACCAGACAATCGGTGAGCAGTTCTTC.

The chain is built from TRBV5-4 and TRBJ2-7; 13 nucleotides match TRBD2. From germline, CDR1 is SGHNT and CDR2 YYREEE (reference sequence). V was clipped by 5 bases and J by 2 bases; unmatched bases: 4. The CDR3 extends over 15 amino acids. Here the CDR3 reads CASSSGLAGTYEQYF. In DNA, the CDR3 is TGTGCCAGCAGTTCGGGACTAGCGGGAACCTACGAGCAGTACTTC.

V is TRBV5-1 and J is TRBJ1-2; 10 nucleotides line up with TRBD1. V shed 6 bases, J shed 7 bases, and the junction held 3 bases outside the gene matches. Germline lookup yields CDR1 SGHRS and CDR2 YFSETQ. This CDR3 is 12 amino acids long. CDR3 bases: TGCGCCAGCACCGGGACAGGGGTTGGCTACACCTTC. Its translation is CASTGTGVGYTF.

The rearrangement uses TRBV6-1 and TRBJ2-5; 7 nucleotides line up with TRBD1. The J segment lost 0 bases and the V segment lost 4 bases, leaving 5 bases of the junction unmatched. Looked up from germline, CDR1 is MNHNS and CDR2 is SASEGT. This CDR3 has 15 residues. The CDR3 nucleotides read TGTGCCAGCAGTGCCTTGACAGGGAACCAAGAGACCCAGTACTTC. Protein sequence: CASSALTGNQETQYF.

The chain is built from TRBV6-1 and TRBJ1-2; 9 nucleotides agree with TRBD1. V shed 1 base, J shed 8 bases, and the junction held 2 bases outside the gene matches. Germline loops: CDR1 MNHNS, CDR2 SASEGT. CDR3 length: 13 amino acids. The CDR3 loop reads CASSEGTGEGYTF. The CDR3 DNA sequence: TGTGCCAGCAGTGAAGGGACAGGGGAAGGCTACACCTTC.

The chain is built from TRBV2 and TRBJ2-7; 11 bases fit TRBD1. Trimming took 6 bases from V and 2 from J; bases not matched to a gene: 3. This CDR3 comprises 14 residues. Per the germline V gene, CDR1 is SNHLY and CDR2 is FYNNEI. The CDR3 DNA reads TGTGCCAGCAGAGGGACAGGGGGAGCCTACGAGCAGTACTTC. Translation: CASRGTGGAYEQYF.

The chain recombines TRBV5-6 with TRBJ1-6; D remains unclear. The CDR3 is made up of 15 amino acids. V was shortened by 2 bases and J by 4 bases, with 10 bases between the two germline ends. Germline assignment: CDR1 SGHDT and CDR2 YYEEEE. The CDR3 loop is CASSLYGAYNSPLHF. The CDR3 bases are TGTGCCAGCAGCTTATATGGCGCGTATAATTCACCCCTCCACTTT.

The V call is TRBV11-2, the J call TRBJ1-2; TRBD1 might be the D (6 bases). The CDR3 loop spans 17 amino acids. From germline, CDR1 is SGHAT and CDR2 FQNNGV. The germline V and J ends were trimmed by 6 bases and 7 bases, with 27 bases remaining between them. The CDR3 spells CASSMTGPIPFLTGYTF. The CDR3 region has the DNA TGTGCCAGCAGTATGACAGGTCCCATACCGTTCCTGACTGGCTACACCTTC. Complete variable domain (other parts from reference TRBV11-2 and TRBJ1-2): EAGVAQSPRYKIIEKRQSVAFWCNPISGHATLYWYQQILGQGPKLLIQFQNNGVVDDSQLPKDRFSAERLKGVDSTLKIQPAKLEDSAVYLCASSMTGPIPFLTGYTFGSGTRLTVV.

The chain couples TRBV2 to TRBJ1-4; D is possibly TRBD1 (5 bases). V was pared by 8 bases and J by 8 bases, with 21 bases between. The CDR3 extends over 15 amino acids. From germline, CDR1 is SNHLY and CDR2 FYNNEI. The CDR3 DNA reads TGTGCCAGCCACCTGGGGCCCTCCTCTGGGGAAAAACTGTTTTTT. Amino acid sequence: CASHLGPSSGEKLFF.

The V and J genes are TRBV6-1 and TRBJ2-7; D is perhaps TRBD1 or TRBD2 (5 bases each). Trimming removed 3 bases at V and 2 bases at J, with 14 bases between. Germline CDR1 and CDR2: MNHNS and SASEGT. CDR3 length: 15 amino acids. Here the CDR3 reads CASSEAPGLTYEQYF. The CDR3 DNA is TGTGCCAGCAGTGAGGCTCCGGGGCTAACCTACGAGCAGTACTTC.

The chain uses TRBV2 and TRBJ2-7; no clear D gene. Germline-derived CDR1 and CDR2 are SNHLY and FYNNEI. The CDR3 loop spans 14 amino acids. The ends were cut back, 4 bases at V and 2 bases at J, with 12 bases in the middle. The CDR3 protein is CASSVGLDTYEQYF. The CDR3 coding sequence is TGTGCCAGCAGTGTAGGGCTTGACACCTACGAGCAGTACTTC.

The chain joins TRBV6-5 to TRBJ2-1, with unresolved D. In germline, CDR1 is MNHEY, CDR2 SVGAGI. The V and J ends lost 2 bases and 0 bases respectively, with 11 bases between them. The CDR3 is 16 residues long. The CDR3 reads CASSYIQFGSYNEQFF. Here the CDR3 DNA reads TGTGCCAGCAGTTACATCCAGTTCGGCTCCTACAATGAGCAGTTCTTC.

V usage is TRBV7-2 and J usage is TRBJ1-1, with D possibly TRBD1 on 5 matching bases. Trimming removed 5 bases from V and 0 bases from J, with 10 bases in between. CDR3 length: 14 amino acids. CDR1 is SGHTA and CDR2 is FQGNSA in the germline V gene. As DNA, the CDR3 is TGTGCCAGCAGCATACGGGGGATGAACACTGAAGCTTTCTTT. It yields the protein CASSIRGMNTEAFF.

The chain uses TRBV29-1 and TRBJ2-3; TRBD2 matches at 9 bases. The trim removed 6 bases at V and 6 bases at J, leaving 13 bases unmatched. Germline loops: CDR1 SQVTM, CDR2 ANQGSEA. There are 15 residues in the CDR3. The CDR3 bases are TGCAGCGTCGCAGATACGGGACTAGCAGGCGATACGCAGTATTTT. Amino acids: CSVADTGLAGDTQYF.

For the CDR3, the DNA is TGTGCCTGGAAATCGGGGAGGGGACCCTACGAGCAGTACTTC. Translated: CAWKSGRGPYEQYF. V usage is TRBV30 and J usage is TRBJ2-7; 7 bases match TRBD2. Germline CDR1 GTSNPN, CDR2 SVGIG (reference sequence). CDR3 length: 14 residues. Trimming took 4 bases from V and 2 from J; bases not matched to a gene: 8.

This rearrangement joins TRBV10-1 to TRBJ2-3; D is undetermined. V was shortened by 8 bases and J by 1 base, with 16 bases between the two germline ends. This CDR3 is built from 15 residues. Per the germline V gene, CDR1 is WNHNN and CDR2 is SYGVQD (reference sequence). This chain's CDR3 is CASSNSILGTDTQYF. The CDR3 nucleotides read TGCGCCAGCTCCAACAGTATCCTCGGCACAGATACGCAGTATTTT.

The chain is built from TRBV30 and TRBJ2-7, with 8 bases that match TRBD2. V lost 4 bases, J lost 1 base, and 9 bases stayed unmatched. CDR1 and CDR2 from the germline V gene are GTSNPN and SVGIG (reference sequence). CDR3 size: 15 residues. The CDR3 DNA sequence: TGTGCCTGGACACCCCGGTTAGCGGGATCCTACGAGCAGTACTTC. Translation: CAWTPRLAGSYEQYF.